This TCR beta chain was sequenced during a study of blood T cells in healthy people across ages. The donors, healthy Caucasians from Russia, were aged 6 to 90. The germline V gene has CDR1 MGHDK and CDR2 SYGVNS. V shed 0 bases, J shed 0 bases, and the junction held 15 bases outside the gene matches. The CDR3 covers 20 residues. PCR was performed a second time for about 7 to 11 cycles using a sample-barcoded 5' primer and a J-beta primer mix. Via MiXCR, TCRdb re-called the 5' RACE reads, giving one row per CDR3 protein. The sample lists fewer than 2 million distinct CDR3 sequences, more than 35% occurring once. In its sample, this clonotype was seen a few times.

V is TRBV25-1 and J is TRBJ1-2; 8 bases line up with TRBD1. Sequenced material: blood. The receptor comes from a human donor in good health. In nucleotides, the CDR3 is TGTGCCAGCAGTGAATATTATGTGTCCAGGGGGCAAAAAGCTAACTATGGCTACACCTTC. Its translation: CASSEYYVSRGQKANYGYTF.